This T cell receptor beta chain was observed in a study of beta chain features in type 1 diabetes. Findings and limits, study-wide: Type 1 diabetes patients had TCRB CDR3s that were shorter (moderately but significantly so) in all four CD4+ subsets.

With respect to this clone: No antigen is known for it.

Since all of the isolated RNA was reverse transcribed, expressed TCRB transcripts were what got sequenced. Naive, central memory and regulatory T cell samples averaged around 3.9 million immunoSEQ reads each. Generated by immunoSEQ multiplex PCR, the TCRdb table keeps only in-frame clones and is missing some. Altogether 37,000 or so clones are present, about 52% being singletons, with the ten largest covering 0.72%. Input material: central memory CD4+ T cells from blood. The sequence derives from a woman aged 18-35 years in good health.

CDR3 nucleotide sequence: TGTGCCAGCCACTATGGAAAAAACGAAAAACTGTTTTTT. Its translation: CASHYGKNEKLFF. V usage is TRBV18 and J usage is TRBJ1-4; no firm D call. CDR1 and CDR2 from the germline V gene are KGHSH and LQKENI. V gave up 8 bases and J gave up 8 bases, with 15 bases separating them. The CDR3 covers 13 residues.